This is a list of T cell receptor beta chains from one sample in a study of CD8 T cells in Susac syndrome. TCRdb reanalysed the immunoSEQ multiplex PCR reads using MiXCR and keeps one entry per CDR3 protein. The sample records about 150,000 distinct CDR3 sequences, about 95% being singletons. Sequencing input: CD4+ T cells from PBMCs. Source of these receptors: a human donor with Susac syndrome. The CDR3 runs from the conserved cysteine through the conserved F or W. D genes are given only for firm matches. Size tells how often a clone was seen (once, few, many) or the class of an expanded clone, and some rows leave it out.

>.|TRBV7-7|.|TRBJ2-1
TGTGCCAGCAGCTTAAGTGGCCGAGGCGATGAGCAGTTCTTC
CASSLSGRGDEQFF
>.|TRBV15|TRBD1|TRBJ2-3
TGTGCCACCAGCAGACGTGGACAGGGGGACCGAGGTGCCCAGTATTTT
CATSRRGQGDRGAQYF
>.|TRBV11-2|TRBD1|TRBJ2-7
TGTGCCAGCAGTTTCTCCGGGACAGGGGCCTACGAGCAGTACTTC
CASSFSGTGAYEQYF
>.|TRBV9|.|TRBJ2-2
TGTGCCAGCAGCGGGGCCAGGGGAGGAACCGGGGAGCTGTTTTTT
CASSGARGGTGELFF
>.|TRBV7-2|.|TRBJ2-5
TGTGCCAGCAGCTTAGTTGTCCAGGAGGAGACCCAGTACTTC
CASSLVVQEETQYF
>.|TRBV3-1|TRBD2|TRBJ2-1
TGTGCCAGCAGTCCGGGACTAGCGGGGGAGCAGTTCTTC
CASSPGLAGEQFF
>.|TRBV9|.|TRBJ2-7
TGTGCCAGCAGCGTAGGCAGGGAGGCCTACGAGCAGTACTTC
CASSVGREAYEQYF
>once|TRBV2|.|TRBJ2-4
TGTGCCAGCAAGGGTTCGGCCAAAAACATTCAGTACTTC
CASKGSAKNIQYF
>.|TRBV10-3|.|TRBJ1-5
TGTGCCATCAGTGAGTCGATCGTACAGGTTAGCAATCAGCCCCAGCATTTT
CAISESIVQVSNQPQHF
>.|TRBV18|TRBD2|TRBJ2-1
TGTGCCAGCTCACCGGGACTAGCTAATGAGCAGTTCTTC
CASSPGLANEQFF
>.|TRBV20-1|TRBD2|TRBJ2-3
TGCAGTGCTAGAGATCCTAGCGGGGGGGGGTTGGATACGCAGTATTTT
CSARDPSGGGLDTQYF
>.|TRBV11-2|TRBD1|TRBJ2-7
TGTGCCAGCAGCTCGGGACAGGGGATGAACGAGCAGTACTTC
CASSSGQGMNEQYF
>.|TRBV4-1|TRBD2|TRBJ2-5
TGCGCCAGCAGCCAAGGGAGTGGGGGGGGACAAGAGACCCAGTACTTC
CASSQGSGGGQETQYF
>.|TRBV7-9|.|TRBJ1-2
TGTGCCAGCAGTTTTGACCCGAGTGGCTACACCTTC
CASSFDPSGYTF
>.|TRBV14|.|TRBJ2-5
TGTGCCAGCAGCCGCTTCCTAGCAGAGACCCAGTACTTC
CASSRFLAETQYF
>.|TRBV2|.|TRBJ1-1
TGTGCCAGCAGCCCTTTAAAGGGGGGCGCTGAAGCTTTCTTT
CASSPLKGGAEAFF
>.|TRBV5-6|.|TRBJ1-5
TGTGCCAGCAGCTTGTTGGGTAATCAGCCCCAGCATTTT
CASSLLGNQPQHF
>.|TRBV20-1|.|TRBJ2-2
TGCAGTGCTAGAGCGGGCGGGGAGCTGTTTTTT
CSARAGGELFF
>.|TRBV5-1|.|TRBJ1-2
TGCGCCAGCAGCTCCCTTACCGGCTACACCTTC
CASSSLTGYTF
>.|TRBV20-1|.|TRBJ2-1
TGCAGTACAATAGAGGGGGGGAACGGCGGCTACAATGAGCAGTTCTTC
CSTIEGGNGGYNEQFF
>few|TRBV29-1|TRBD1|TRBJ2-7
TGCAGCGTCCGGACAGGGGGCTACGAGCAGTACTTC
CSVRTGGYEQYF
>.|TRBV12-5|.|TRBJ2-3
TGTGCTAGTGGCCCAGGGGACACAGATACGCAGTATTTT
CASGPGDTDTQYF
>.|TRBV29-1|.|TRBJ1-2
TGCAGCGTTAAGGTTTATGATGGCTACACCTTC
CSVKVYDGYTF
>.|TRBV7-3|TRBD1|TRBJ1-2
TGTGCCAGCAGCTTAACAGGGACAGAAGGCTACACCTTC
CASSLTGTEGYTF
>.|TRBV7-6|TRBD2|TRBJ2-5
TGTGCCAGCAGCGACCCACGGACTAGCGAGGAGACCCAGTACTTC
CASSDPRTSEETQYF
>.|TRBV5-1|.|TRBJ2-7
TGCGCCAGCAGCTTGGGAGCGGGCCTCTACGAGCAGTACTTC
CASSLGAGLYEQYF
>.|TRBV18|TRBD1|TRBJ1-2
TGTGCCAGCTCACCGGACAGGGCAGGCTATGGCTACACCTTC
CASSPDRAGYGYTF
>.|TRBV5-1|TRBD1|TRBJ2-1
TGCGCCAGCAGCACCGGACAGGGTGGGAACAGTCAGGAGCAGTTCTTC
CASSTGQGGNSQEQFF
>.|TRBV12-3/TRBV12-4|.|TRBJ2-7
TGTGCCAGCAGTTTAGGGGATACCCTACGGGAGCAGTACTTC
CASSLGDTLREQYF
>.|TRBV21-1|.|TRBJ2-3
TGTGCCAGGGACCCACAGGAGGAGGTCACAGATACGCAGTATTTT
CARDPQEEVTDTQYF
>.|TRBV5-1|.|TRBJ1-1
TGCGCCAGCAGCTTCATTGGGGGGACGATGAACACTGAAGCTTTCTTT
CASSFIGGTMNTEAFF
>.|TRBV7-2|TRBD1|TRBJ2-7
TGTGCCAGCAGCCACCCGGGACAGAGCTACGAGCAGTACTTC
CASSHPGQSYEQYF
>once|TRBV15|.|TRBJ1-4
TGTGCCACCAGCAGACAGATTGCAACTAATGAAAAACTGTTTTTT
CATSRQIATNEKLFF